The rows below give T cell receptor beta chains drawn from one sample of a study of response to subunit inactivated influenza vaccine. TCRdb analysed the RT-PCR reads with MiXCR anew, one entry per CDR3 protein. Seen here are 560,000 or so distinct CDR3 sequences, 7.6% observed once, and the top ten hold 13%. The sample here was PBMCs from blood, taken 23 to 25 months after vaccination. The receptors derive from a man between 50 and 70 years old who received an inactivated influenza vaccine. CDR3s include the opening cysteine and the closing phenylalanine or tryptophan. A row's size may be missing; if present it is once, few, many or a size class.

clone_size j_call v_call cdr3_aa
. TRBJ1-6 TRBV7-2 CASGQGLGNSPLHF
few TRBJ2-1 TRBV5-1 CASSSTEFGEQFF
many TRBJ1-1 TRBV7-9 CASSLGVMNTEAFF
many TRBJ1-5 TRBV20-1 CSVPGQSNQPQHF
. TRBJ1-1 TRBV30 CAWRRQGSTEAFF
few TRBJ2-7 TRBV7-9 CASLQDLPTYEQYF
few TRBJ2-4 TRBV28 CASSPSLGLAKNIQYF
few TRBJ2-5 TRBV5-1 CASSFGAQETQYF
. TRBJ2-3 TRBV6-4 CASSEYAKGTDTQYF
many TRBJ2-1 TRBV24-1 CATSDLGQEGRGEQFF
few TRBJ2-1 TRBV20-1 CSATSGTSYNEQFF